Described below is a single T cell receptor beta chain sequence and its context. Its target is not known. These data come from a study of radiation and T cells in renal cell carcinoma. Overall study: Nephrectomy followed 15 Gy stereotactic body radiation by 4 weeks. Study-wide results and limits: In blood, top tumor clones expanded by 2 weeks, shrinking by 4.

Described time point: blood 2 weeks post-SBRT. Treatment specified: 15 Gy SBRT to primary tumor, nephrectomy 4 weeks later. Clear cell pathology was present in this patient's renal cell carcinoma. The CDR3 is 14 amino acids. J gave up 3 bases and V 3 bases, and 6 bases lay outside the gene matches. Germline V lookup: CDR1 GTSNPN, CDR2 SVGIG (reference sequence). Measured with immunoSEQ multiplex PCR; TCRdb has only the in-frame clones, and not every one. The sample holds approximately 79,000 clones; about four fifths are singletons and the top ten take 5.8%. The starting material was blood, obtained from a patient whose treatment included radiotherapy and nephrectomy. The TCR originated in a man between 60 and 75 years old with renal cell carcinoma. The chain carries TRBV30 and TRBJ1-1; 8 bases are shared with TRBD1. The chain's CDR3 is CAWSAGDRYTEAFF. Here the CDR3 DNA reads TGTGCCTGGAGCGCCGGGGACAGGTACACTGAAGCTTTCTTT.